One sample yielded the 15 T cell receptor beta chains listed below, sequenced in a study of CD8+ T cells in alopecia areata. RNA extraction and reverse transcription yielded cDNA as sequencing template. Method: immunoSEQ multiplex PCR; TCRdb's copy keeps in-frame clones and lacks some. The sample consists of about 200,000 clones, about 61% of them appearing once. The source material was CD8+ T cells sorted from blood. These TCRs come from a human donor in good health.

The chain combines TRBV7-8 with TRBJ1-5; D unclear. Per germline, CDR1 SGHVS and CDR2 FQNEAQ. With 4 bases removed from V and 4 bases from J, the gap between germline ends came to 17 bases. The CDR3 consists of 16 residues. The CDR3 nucleotides read TGTGCCAGCAGCTCGTCATCCGGGAGTCGAAATCAGCCCCAGCATTTT. The encoded protein is CASSSSSGSRNQPQHF.

This clone was seen once. The chain recombines TRBV12-5 with TRBJ2-7; D remains ambiguous. V dropped 1 base and J dropped 2 bases, with 9 bases sitting between them. Germline CDR1 is LGHNT and CDR2 is FRNRAP. CDR3 length equals 14 residues. The CDR3 loop reads CASGLEGIPYEQYF. The CDR3 coding sequence is TGTGCTAGTGGTTTGGAGGGAATCCCCTACGAGCAGTACTTC.

Points on this clone: In the same sample, other DNA sequences code for this CDR3. V is TRBV6-5 and J is TRBJ1-1, with a weak D call TRBD1 (6 bases). The CDR3 extends over 13 amino acids. From germline, CDR1 is MNHEY and CDR2 SVGAGI. V lost 11 bases and J 1 base, leaving 14 bases between the germline ends. The CDR3: CASSPGQNTEAFF. CDR3 nucleotides: TGTGCCTCATCGCCGGGACAGAACACTGAAGCTTTCTTT.

The table lists this clone with a count of one. The J gene is TRBJ2-1, the V gene TRBV14, with 8 bases lining up with TRBD1. The CDR3 is 14 amino acids. Germline V CDR1 and CDR2: SGHDN, FVKESK. The V gene end was trimmed by 8 bases and the J gene end by 6 bases; junction bases not matched to a gene: 9. The CDR3 nucleotides are TGTGCCAGCGCCGGGACAGGCGCCCTCAATGAGCAGTTCTTC. It translates to CASAGTGALNEQFF.

The V and J genes are TRBV5-1 and TRBJ2-5; 9 bases map to TRBD1. CDR1 is SGHRS, CDR2 YFSETQ, per germline. V trimming: 4 bases; J trimming: 4 bases; junction bases outside the gene matches: 8. This CDR3 comprises 15 residues. CDR3 amino acids: CASSRGQGTAETQYF. The CDR3 DNA follows: TGCGCCAGCAGCAGGGGACAGGGTACTGCAGAGACCCAGTACTTC.

This chain links TRBV7-9 with TRBJ1-2, with a weak D call TRBD1 (5 bases). Germline V gene lookup returns CDR1 SEHNR and CDR2 FQNEAQ (reference sequence). Trimming stripped 1 base from V and 4 bases from J, with 22 bases between. The CDR3 length is 18 residues. CDR3 bases: TGTGCCAGCAGCTTAGGGTCCCAACGGCAGGGAAGAAGCTATGGCTACACCTTC. Amino acids: CASSLGSQRQGRSYGYTF.

The rearrangement links TRBV29-1 to TRBJ2-2, with D possibly being TRBD1 (5 bases). This CDR3 region has 14 residues. In germline, CDR1 is SQVTM, CDR2 ANQGSEA. V lost 1 base and J 5 bases, leaving 11 bases between the germline ends. DNA for the CDR3: TGCAGCGTTGAAGTAGGGGTCGGAACCGGGGAGCTGTTTTTT. Translation: CSVEVGVGTGELFF.

Only one count was recorded for this clone. The rearrangement uses TRBV30 and TRBJ2-1; tentative D call: TRBD2 (5 bases). In germline, CDR1 is GTSNPN, CDR2 SVGIG (reference sequence). Trimming stripped 1 base from V and 9 bases from J, with 7 bases between. CDR3 length: 11 amino acids. The CDR3 spells CAWSASGEQFF. The CDR3 DNA reads as TGTGCCTGGAGTGCAAGCGGTGAGCAGTTCTTC.

The gene calls are TRBV7-9 and TRBJ2-7; D is possibly TRBD1 (5 bases). Germline V gives CDR1 SEHNR, CDR2 FQNEAQ (reference sequence). CDR3 size: 14 residues. Trimming shortened V by 5 bases and J by 1 base, and 12 bases separated the two germline ends. CDR3 coding DNA: TGTGCCAGCAGCCCTGGGGCTGCATCCTACGAGCAGTACTTC. Protein: CASSPGAASYEQYF.

This rearrangement joins TRBV6-5 to TRBJ2-7; tentative D call: TRBD2 (5 bases). The CDR3 covers 13 residues. Germline lookup yields CDR1 MNHEY and CDR2 SVGAGI. V gave up 2 bases and J gave up 4 bases, with 9 bases separating them. CDR3 region: CASSYASGYEQYF. In DNA, the CDR3 is TGTGCCAGCAGTTACGCCTCGGGGTACGAGCAGTACTTC.

V usage is TRBV4-2 and J usage is TRBJ2-7; weak D call: TRBD2 (5 bases). V lost 5 bases and J lost 3, with 11 bases in between. Germline CDR1 reads LGHNA; CDR2 reads YNFKEQ. The CDR3 is 13 residues long. The CDR3 here is CASSMDRGYEQYF. The CDR3 bases are TGTGCCAGCAGCATGGATCGGGGCTACGAGCAGTACTTC.

V is TRBV19 and J is TRBJ1-5, with D perhaps matching TRBD1 (5 bases). The CDR3 covers 14 residues. V lost 5 bases and J 4 bases, leaving 12 bases between the germline ends. The germline V gene has CDR1 LNHDA and CDR2 SQIVND (reference sequence). The CDR3, as DNA: TGTGCCAGTAGTCCGGGGGGATGGAATCAGCCCCAGCATTTT. Its translation is CASSPGGWNQPQHF.

The chain employs TRBV6-5 and TRBJ2-2; TRBD2 aligns across 7 bases. The V and J ends lost 6 bases and 7 bases, in that order; junction bases with no gene match: 5. The CDR3 totals 13 residues. Germline V gene data show CDR1 as MNHEY and CDR2 as SVGAGI. In nucleotides, the CDR3 is TGTGCCAGCAGGAGCGGGGTTGTCGGGGAGCTGTTTTTT. As protein: CASRSGVVGELFF.

This chain joins TRBV27 and TRBJ2-7; D is perhaps TRBD1 (6 bases). CDR1 is MNHEY, CDR2 SMNVEV, per germline (reference sequence). The CDR3 runs 13 residues. V was trimmed by 8 bases and J by 5 bases, leaving 16 bases between them. DNA of the CDR3: TGTGCCAGCGGGGGCACACCCGGGGACGAGCAGTACTTC. It yields the protein CASGGTPGDEQYF.

This clone has a handful of counts. The rearrangement joins TRBV29-1 to TRBJ2-2; D is undetermined. This CDR3 spans 13 amino acids. The germline V gene has CDR1 SQVTM and CDR2 ANQGSEA. V shed 2 bases and J shed 6 bases, with 10 bases lying between them. The CDR3 DNA sequence: TGCAGCGTTGAATTTGACAAGGCCGGGGAGCTGTTTTTT. The encoded protein is CSVEFDKAGELFF.